These 13 T cell receptor beta chains came from one sample sequenced in a study of blood T cell repertoires in COVID-19. The method was immunoSEQ multiplex PCR; TCRdb's version includes in-frame clones alone and lacks a portion of them. The repertoire consists of 200,000 to 250,000 clones, with about 85% occurring once and the leading ten covering more than 0.75%. Sequenced input: peripheral blood. Source of these receptors: a man aged 40-55 years with acute or convalescent COVID-19.

CDR3 in DNA: TGTGCCAGTACCCTCGGGGGGTCCGGAAACACCATATATTTT. This gives the protein CASTLGGSGNTIYF. The V and J genes are TRBV19 and TRBJ1-3; D is perhaps TRBD1 (5 bases). V lost 7 bases, J lost 4 bases, and 14 bases lay in between. The CDR3 totals 14 residues. The germline V gene encodes CDR1 LNHDA and CDR2 SQIVND (reference sequence).

J is TRBJ2-6 and V is TRBV5-1; D possibly corresponds to TRBD1 (5 bases). V lost 0 bases to trimming and J lost 4 bases, with 8 bases between them. Germline assignment: CDR1 SGHRS and CDR2 YFSETQ. The CDR3 covers 15 residues. The CDR3 nucleotides read TGCGCCAGCAGCTTGGAGGGGCAAGGGGCCAACGTCCTGACTTTC. Translated: CASSLEGQGANVLTF.

This clone was detected a few times. The V call is TRBV4-3, the J call TRBJ1-1, with D maybe TRBD1 (5 bases). Trimming took off 0 bases at V and 12 bases at J, with 11 bases between the two ends. The length of the CDR3 is 12 residues. Germline CDR1 LGHNA, CDR2 YSLEER. CDR3 nucleotides: TGCGCCAGCAGCCAAGATAGAACAGGACCTTTCTTT. This translates into CASSQDRTGPFF.

The chain recombines TRBV9 with TRBJ2-3; D remains unclear. In germline, CDR1 is SGDLS, CDR2 YYNGEE. This CDR3 is 14 amino acids long. Trimming stripped 0 bases from V and 7 bases from J, with 12 bases between. This chain's CDR3 is CASSVGSGPNTQYF. CDR3 DNA sequence: TGTGCCAGCAGCGTAGGAAGTGGGCCCAATACGCAGTATTTT.

The chain carries TRBV2 and TRBJ1-4; TRBD1 agrees at 10 bases. Germline lookup yields CDR1 SNHLY and CDR2 FYNNEI. The CDR3 sequence is 16 residues long. The V and J ends lost 7 bases and 3 bases, in that order; junction bases with no gene match: 8. The CDR3 loop is CASTKRTGGSNEKLFF. CDR3 DNA: TGTGCCAGCACGAAGAGGACAGGGGGTTCTAATGAAAAACTGTTTTTT.

The J gene is TRBJ1-5, the V gene TRBV30; 7 bases fit TRBD1. The ends lost 3 bases at V and 1 base at J; junction bases unmatched: 15. The germline V gene encodes CDR1 GTSNPN and CDR2 SVGIG (reference sequence). CDR3 length: 18 residues. The CDR3 DNA reads as TGTGCCTGGAGCGAGGCAGGGGGGTCATATAGCAGCAATCAGCCCCAGCATTTT. Amino acids: CAWSEAGGSYSSNQPQHF. Full variable domain (missing parts from reference TRBV30 and TRBJ1-5): SQTIHQWPATLVQPVGSPLSLECTVEGTSNPNLYWYRQAAGRGLQLLFYSVGIGQISSEVPQNLSASRPQDRQFILSSKKLLLSDSGFYLCAWSEAGGSYSSNQPQHFGDGTRLSIL.

The chain carries TRBV15 and TRBJ1-6; TRBD1 agrees at 8 bases. This CDR3 has 14 residues. The germline CDR1 and CDR2 sequences are LNHNV and YYDKDF (reference sequence). Losses at the gene ends were 0 bases for V and 9 bases for J; bases not matched to a gene: 1. Here the CDR3 reads CATSREQGGSPLHF. CDR3 bases: TGTGCCACCAGCAGAGAACAGGGGGGTTCACCCCTCCACTTT.

The genes are TRBV4-1 and TRBJ1-1; no clear D. CDR1 and CDR2 from the germline V gene are MGHRA and YSYEKL. V was shortened by 1 base and J by 0 bases, with 9 bases between the two germline ends. The CDR3 sequence is 15 residues long. The CDR3 nucleotides are TGCGCCAGCAGCCAAGGATGGCAAGTGAACACTGAAGCTTTCTTT. Its protein is CASSQGWQVNTEAFF.

The table lists this clone with a count of one. The rearrangement links TRBV9 to TRBJ1-2; the match to TRBD1 covers 9 bases. The V segment lost 4 bases and the J segment 8 bases; nucleotides outside the gene matches: 12. The germline V gene has CDR1 SGDLS and CDR2 YYNGEE. The CDR3 covers 15 residues. This CDR3 is CASSSRDRVSQGYTF. CDR3 bases: TGTGCCAGCAGCTCCCGGGACAGGGTTTCCCAGGGCTACACCTTC.

This clone was counted between two and nine times. The rearrangement links TRBV2 to TRBJ1-1; D unresolved. CDR3 length: 14 amino acids. Trimming took off 3 bases at V and 4 bases at J, with 12 bases between the two ends. CDR1 and CDR2 (germline): SNHLY, FYNNEI. This CDR3 reads CASSDYGRATEAFF. The CDR3 nucleotides read TGTGCCAGCAGTGATTACGGGAGGGCCACTGAAGCTTTCTTT.

This clone was counted a few times. The gene calls are TRBV19 and TRBJ1-6; possible D gene TRBD1, 6 bases. This CDR3 region has 15 residues. Germline assignment: CDR1 LNHDA and CDR2 SQIVND (reference sequence). V lost 7 bases, J lost 6 bases, and 16 bases lay in between. CDR3 protein: CASTRSGQTNSPLHF. Written as DNA, the CDR3 is TGTGCCAGTACCCGCTCAGGACAGACTAATTCACCCCTCCACTTT.

V and J are TRBV24-1 and TRBJ1-1; no definite D call. Germline CDR1 KGHDR, CDR2 SFDVKD. Trimming cost V 4 bases and J 2 bases, with 13 bases left between them. The CDR3 is 15 residues long. For the CDR3, the DNA is TGTGCCACCAGTGAGAGAACAGAGTCAAACACTGAAGCTTTCTTT. It yields the protein CATSERTESNTEAFF.

The chain links TRBV27 to TRBJ1-1; 9 nucleotides line up with TRBD1. CDR1 is MNHEY and CDR2 is SMNVEV in the germline V gene (reference sequence). The CDR3 extends over 15 amino acids. V gave up 3 bases and J gave up 3 bases; unmatched junction bases: 5. DNA of the CDR3: TGTGCCAGCAGTTTGTCGGACAGGGGTTACACTGAAGCTTTCTTT. This translates into CASSLSDRGYTEAFF.